The clone carrying this T cell receptor beta chain showed up just a few times. These data come from a study of T-cell reconstitution after alpha-beta-depleted transplantation in children. V lost 0 bases to trimming and J lost 1 base; unmatched junction nucleotides: 2. CDR3 length: 16 amino acids. CDR1 SNHLY and CDR2 FYNNEI come from the germline V gene. Preparing the TCRbeta library involved the use of unique molecular identifiers. One entry per CDR3 protein results from TCRdb running MiXCR on the PCR reads. In the table there are some 840,000 distinct CDR3 sequences, roughly 16% of which are singletons.

The sample in question was PBMCs, mostly from graft donor cells, obtained 360 days after TCRalphabeta/CD19-depleted stem cell transplant. The chain is built from TRBV2 and TRBJ2-2, with 7 nucleotides matching TRBD1. The source is a male patient aged 5 to 17 who had a stem cell transplant for acute lymphoblastic leukemia, so the T cells may come from the graft donor. The CDR3 coding sequence is TGTGCCAGCAGTGAAGCGACAGGGTTGAACACCGGGGAGCTGTTTTTT. Residues: CASSEATGLNTGELFF.